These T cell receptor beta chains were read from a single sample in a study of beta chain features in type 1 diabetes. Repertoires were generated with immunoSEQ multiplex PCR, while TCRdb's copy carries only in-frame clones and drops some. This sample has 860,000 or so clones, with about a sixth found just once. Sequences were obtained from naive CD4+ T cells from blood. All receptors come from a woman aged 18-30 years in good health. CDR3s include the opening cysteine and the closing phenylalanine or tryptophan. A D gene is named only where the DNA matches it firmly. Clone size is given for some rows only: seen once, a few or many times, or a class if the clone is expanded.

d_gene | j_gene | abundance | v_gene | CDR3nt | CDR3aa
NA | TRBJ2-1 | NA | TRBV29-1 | TGCAGCGTTTCGATTCTGCCTCAGAATGAGCAGTTCTTC | CSVSILPQNEQFF
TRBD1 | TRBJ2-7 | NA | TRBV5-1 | TGCGCCAGCAGCTTTAGTGGACCGGGACAGGTCTCTTACGAGCAGTACTTC | CASSFSGPGQVSYEQYF
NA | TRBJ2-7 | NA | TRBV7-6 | TGTGCCAGCAGCCGACGGCCCGGCAACGAGCAGTACTTC | CASSRRPGNEQYF
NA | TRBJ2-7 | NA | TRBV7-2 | TGTGCCAGCAGCCTCAGACGGGAGCAGTACTTC | CASSLRREQYF
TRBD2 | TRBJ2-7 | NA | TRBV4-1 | TGCGCCAGCAGCCACAGTAACAGCGGGAGGAACTCCTACGAGCAGTACTTC | CASSHSNSGRNSYEQYF
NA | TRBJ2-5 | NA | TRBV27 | TGTGCCAGCAGTTTTAGGGGGGACCGAGGGACCCAGTACTTC | CASSFRGDRGTQYF
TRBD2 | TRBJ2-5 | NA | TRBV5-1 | TGCGCCAGCAGCCCGGGAGGAGGTGTCCAAGAGACCCAGTACTTC | CASSPGGGVQETQYF
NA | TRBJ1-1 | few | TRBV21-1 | TGTGCCAGCAGCAAAGACTGTTCCCTCACTGAAGCTTTCTTT | CASSKDCSLTEAFF
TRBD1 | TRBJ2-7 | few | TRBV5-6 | TGTGCCAGCAGCGGGACAGGAGAAGCCTACGAGCAGTACTTC | CASSGTGEAYEQYF
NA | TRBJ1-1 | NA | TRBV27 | TGTGCCAGCAGTTCGAGGACCCGAGACAACACTGAAGCTTTCTTT | CASSSRTRDNTEAFF